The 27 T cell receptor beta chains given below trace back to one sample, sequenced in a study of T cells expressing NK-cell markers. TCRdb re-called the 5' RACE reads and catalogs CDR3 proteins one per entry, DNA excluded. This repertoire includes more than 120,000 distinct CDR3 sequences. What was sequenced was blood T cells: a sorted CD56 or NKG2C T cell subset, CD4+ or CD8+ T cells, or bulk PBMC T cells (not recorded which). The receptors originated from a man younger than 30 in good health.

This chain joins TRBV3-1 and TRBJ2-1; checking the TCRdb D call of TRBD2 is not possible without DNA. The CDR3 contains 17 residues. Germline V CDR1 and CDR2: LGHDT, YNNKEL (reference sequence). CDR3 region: CASSQEPSGTSYNEQFF.

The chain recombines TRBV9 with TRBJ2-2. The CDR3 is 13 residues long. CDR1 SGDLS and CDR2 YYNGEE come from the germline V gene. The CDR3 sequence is CASTRSGTGELFF.

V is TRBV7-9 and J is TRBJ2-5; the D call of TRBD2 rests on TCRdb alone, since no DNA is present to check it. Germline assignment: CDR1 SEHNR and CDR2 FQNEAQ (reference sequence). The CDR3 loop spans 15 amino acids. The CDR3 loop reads CASSFDRLDQETQYF. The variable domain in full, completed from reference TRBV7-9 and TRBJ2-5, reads DTGVSQNPRHKITKRGQNVTFRCDPISEHNRLYWYRQTLGQGPEFLTYFQNEAQLEKSRLLSDRFSAERPKGSFSTLEIQRTEQGDSAMYLCASSFDRLDQETQYFGPGTRLLVL.

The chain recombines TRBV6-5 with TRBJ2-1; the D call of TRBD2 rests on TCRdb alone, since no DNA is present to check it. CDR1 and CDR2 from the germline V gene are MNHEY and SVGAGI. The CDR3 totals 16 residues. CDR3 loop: CASSYSRTSGIYEQFF.

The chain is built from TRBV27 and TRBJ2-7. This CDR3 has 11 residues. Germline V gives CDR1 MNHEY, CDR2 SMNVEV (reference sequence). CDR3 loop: CASVHGYEQYF.

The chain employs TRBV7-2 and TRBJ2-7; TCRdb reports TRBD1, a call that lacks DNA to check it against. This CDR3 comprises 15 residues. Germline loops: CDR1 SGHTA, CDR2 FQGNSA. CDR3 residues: CASSLPDRGHYEQYF.

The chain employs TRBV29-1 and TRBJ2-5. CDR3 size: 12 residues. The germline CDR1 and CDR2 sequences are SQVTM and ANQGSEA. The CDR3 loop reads CSVENGVETQYF.

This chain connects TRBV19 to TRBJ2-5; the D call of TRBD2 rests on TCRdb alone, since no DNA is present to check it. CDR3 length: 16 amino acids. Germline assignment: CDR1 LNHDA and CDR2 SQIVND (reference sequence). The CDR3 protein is CASSVQQGEVQETQYF.

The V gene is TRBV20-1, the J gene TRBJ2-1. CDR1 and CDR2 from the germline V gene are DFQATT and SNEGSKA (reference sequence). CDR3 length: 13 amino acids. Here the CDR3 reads CSAKSTYYNEQFF.

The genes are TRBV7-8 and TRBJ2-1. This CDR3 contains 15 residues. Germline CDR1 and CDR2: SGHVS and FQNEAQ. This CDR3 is CASSFEDSSYNEQFF.

CDR3 in amino acids: CASSDLYQETQYF. The chain joins TRBV5-1 to TRBJ2-5. This CDR3 spans 13 amino acids. Germline assignment: CDR1 SGHRS and CDR2 YFSETQ. Complete variable domain (other parts from reference TRBV5-1 and TRBJ2-5): KAGVTQTPRYLIKTRGQQVTLSCSPISGHRSVSWYQQTPGQGLQFLFEYFSETQRNKGNFPGRFSGRQFSNSRSEMNVSTLELGDSALYLCASSDLYQETQYFGPGTRLLVL.

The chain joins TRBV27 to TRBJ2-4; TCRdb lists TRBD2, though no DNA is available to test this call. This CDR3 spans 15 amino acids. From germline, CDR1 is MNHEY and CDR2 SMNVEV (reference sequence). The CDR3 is CASSFLAGEENIQYF.

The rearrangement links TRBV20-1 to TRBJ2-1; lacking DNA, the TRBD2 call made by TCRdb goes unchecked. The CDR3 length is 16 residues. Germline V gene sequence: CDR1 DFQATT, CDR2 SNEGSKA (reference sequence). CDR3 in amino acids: CSAIKTGTTSYNEQFF.

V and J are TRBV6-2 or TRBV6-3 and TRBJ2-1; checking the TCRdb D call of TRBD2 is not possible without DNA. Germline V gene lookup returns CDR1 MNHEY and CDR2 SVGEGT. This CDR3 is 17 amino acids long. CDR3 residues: CASSGTSGRGRGNEQFF.

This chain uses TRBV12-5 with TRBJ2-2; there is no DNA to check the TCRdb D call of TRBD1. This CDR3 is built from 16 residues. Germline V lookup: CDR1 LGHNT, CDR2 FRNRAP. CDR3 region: CASGLFQGANTGELFF.

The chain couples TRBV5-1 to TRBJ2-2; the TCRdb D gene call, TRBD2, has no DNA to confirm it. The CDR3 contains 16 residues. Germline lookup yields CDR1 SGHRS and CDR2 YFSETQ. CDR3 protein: CASSLLAAANTGELFF.

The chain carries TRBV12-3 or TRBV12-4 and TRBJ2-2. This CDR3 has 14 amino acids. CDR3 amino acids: CASSWVINTGELFF.

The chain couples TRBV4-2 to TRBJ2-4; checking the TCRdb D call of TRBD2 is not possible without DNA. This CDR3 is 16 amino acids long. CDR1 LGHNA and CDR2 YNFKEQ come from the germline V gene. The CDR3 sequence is CASSQGGSGSPSIQYF.

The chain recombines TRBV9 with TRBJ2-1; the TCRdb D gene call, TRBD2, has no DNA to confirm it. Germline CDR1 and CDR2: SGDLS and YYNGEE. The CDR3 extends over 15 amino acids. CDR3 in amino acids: CASSSPSGDSNEQFF.

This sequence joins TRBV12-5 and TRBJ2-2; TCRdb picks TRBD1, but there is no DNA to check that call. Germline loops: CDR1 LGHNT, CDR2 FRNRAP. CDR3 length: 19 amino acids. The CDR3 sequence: CASGLWRGLGSPNTGELFF.

Here the CDR3 reads CASSQEVEREQETQYF. This chain joins TRBV3-1 and TRBJ2-5; TCRdb outputs TRBD2, but without DNA this stays unchecked. Germline V lookup: CDR1 LGHDT, CDR2 YNNKEL (reference sequence). The CDR3 contains 16 residues.

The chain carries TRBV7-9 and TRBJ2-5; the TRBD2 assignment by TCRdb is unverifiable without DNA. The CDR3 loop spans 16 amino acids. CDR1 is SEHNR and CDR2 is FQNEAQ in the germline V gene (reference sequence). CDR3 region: CASSLAVPSGRETQYF.

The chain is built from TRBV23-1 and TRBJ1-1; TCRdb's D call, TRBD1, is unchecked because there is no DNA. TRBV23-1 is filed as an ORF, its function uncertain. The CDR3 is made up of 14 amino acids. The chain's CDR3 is CASSQGTENTEAFF.

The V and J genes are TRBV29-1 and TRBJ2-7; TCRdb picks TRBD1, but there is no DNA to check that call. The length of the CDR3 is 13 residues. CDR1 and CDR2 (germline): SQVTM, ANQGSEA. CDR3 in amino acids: CSAGDPGSYEQYF.

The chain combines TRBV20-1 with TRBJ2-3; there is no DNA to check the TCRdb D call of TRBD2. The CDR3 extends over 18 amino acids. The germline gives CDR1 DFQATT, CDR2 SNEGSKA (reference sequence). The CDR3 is CSALIKLSSVWGTDTQYF.

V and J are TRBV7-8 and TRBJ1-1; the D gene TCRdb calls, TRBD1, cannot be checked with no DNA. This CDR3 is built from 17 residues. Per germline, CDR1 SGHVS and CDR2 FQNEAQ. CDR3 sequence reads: CASSLVARQGENTEAFF.

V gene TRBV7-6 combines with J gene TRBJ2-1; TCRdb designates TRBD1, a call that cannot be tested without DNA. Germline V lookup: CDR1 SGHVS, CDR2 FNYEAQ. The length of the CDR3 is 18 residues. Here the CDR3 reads CASSLAVPRTGGSNEQFF. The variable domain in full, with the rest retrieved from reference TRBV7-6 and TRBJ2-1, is GAGVSQSPRYKVTKRGQDVALRCDPISGHVSLYWYRQALGQGPEFLTYFNYEAQQDKSGLPNDRFSAERPEGSISTLTIQRTEQRDSAMYRCASSLAVPRTGGSNEQFFGPGTRLTVL.